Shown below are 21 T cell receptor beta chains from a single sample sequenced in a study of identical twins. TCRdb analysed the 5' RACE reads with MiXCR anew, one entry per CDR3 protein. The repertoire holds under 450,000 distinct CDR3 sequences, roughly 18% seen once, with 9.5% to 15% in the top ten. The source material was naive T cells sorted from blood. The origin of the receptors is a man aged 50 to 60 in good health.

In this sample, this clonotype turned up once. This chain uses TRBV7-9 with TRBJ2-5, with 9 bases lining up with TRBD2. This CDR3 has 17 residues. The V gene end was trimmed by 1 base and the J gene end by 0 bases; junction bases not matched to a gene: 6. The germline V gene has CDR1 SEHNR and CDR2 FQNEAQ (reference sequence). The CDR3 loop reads CASSLGVTSGDQETQYF. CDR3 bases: TGTGCCAGCAGCTTAGGTGTGACTAGCGGAGACCAAGAGACCCAGTACTTC.

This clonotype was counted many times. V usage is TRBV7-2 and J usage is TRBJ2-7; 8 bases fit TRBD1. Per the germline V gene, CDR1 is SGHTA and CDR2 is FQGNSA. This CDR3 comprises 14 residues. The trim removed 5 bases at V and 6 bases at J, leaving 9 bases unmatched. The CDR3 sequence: CASSERTGHPEQYF. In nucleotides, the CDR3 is TGTGCCAGCAGCGAGCGGACAGGGCATCCCGAGCAGTACTTC. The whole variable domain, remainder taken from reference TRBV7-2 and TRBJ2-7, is GAGVSQSPSNKVTEKGKDVELRCDPISGHTALYWYRQSLGQGLEFLIYFQGNSAPDKSGLPSDRFSAERTGGSVSTLTIQRTQQEDSAVYLCASSERTGHPEQYFGPGTRLTVT.

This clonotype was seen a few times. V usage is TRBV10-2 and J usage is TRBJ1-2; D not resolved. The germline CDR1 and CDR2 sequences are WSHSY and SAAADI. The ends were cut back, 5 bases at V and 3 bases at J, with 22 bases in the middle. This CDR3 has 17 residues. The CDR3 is CASSTSRMNTLDYGYTF. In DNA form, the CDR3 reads TGCGCCAGCAGTACCTCAAGGATGAACACACTTGACTATGGCTACACCTTC.

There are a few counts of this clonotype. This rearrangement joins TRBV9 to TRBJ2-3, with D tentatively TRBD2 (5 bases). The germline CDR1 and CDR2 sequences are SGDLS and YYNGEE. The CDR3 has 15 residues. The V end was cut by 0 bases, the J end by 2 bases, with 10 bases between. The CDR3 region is CASSVVGGPTDTQYF. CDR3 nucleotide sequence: TGTGCCAGCAGCGTAGTAGGAGGTCCCACAGATACGCAGTATTTT.

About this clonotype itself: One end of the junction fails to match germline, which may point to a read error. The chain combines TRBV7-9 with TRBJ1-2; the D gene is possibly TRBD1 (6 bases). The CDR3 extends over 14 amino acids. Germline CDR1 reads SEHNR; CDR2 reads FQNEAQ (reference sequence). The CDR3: CPSTTGQFNYGYTF. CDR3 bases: TGTCCCAGCACAACCGGACAGTTTAACTATGGCTACACCTTC.

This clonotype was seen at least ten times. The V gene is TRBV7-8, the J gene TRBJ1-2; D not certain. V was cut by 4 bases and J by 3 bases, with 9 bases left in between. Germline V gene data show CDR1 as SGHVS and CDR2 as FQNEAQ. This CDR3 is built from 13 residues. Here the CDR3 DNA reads TGTGCCAGCAGCTCCGGACCCGACTATGGCTACACCTTC. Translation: CASSSGPDYGYTF.

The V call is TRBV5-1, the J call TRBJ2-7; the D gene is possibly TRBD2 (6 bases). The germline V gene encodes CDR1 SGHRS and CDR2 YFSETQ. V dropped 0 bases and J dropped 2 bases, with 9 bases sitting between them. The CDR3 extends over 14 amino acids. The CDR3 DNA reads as TGCGCCAGCAGCTTGGAGGGACTTACCTACGAGCAGTACTTC. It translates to CASSLEGLTYEQYF. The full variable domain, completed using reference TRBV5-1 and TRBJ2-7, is KAGVTQTPRYLIKTRGQQVTLSCSPISGHRSVSWYQQTPGQGLQFLFEYFSETQRNKGNFPGRFSGRQFSNSRSEMNVSTLELGDSALYLCASSLEGLTYEQYFGPGTRLTVT.

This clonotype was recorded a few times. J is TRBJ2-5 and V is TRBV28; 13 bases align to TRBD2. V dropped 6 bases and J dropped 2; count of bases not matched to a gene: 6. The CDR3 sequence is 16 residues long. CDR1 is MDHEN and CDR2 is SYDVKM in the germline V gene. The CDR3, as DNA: TGTGCCAGCAGCCCCCAACTAGCGGGAGGGCAAGAGACCCAGTACTTC. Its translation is CASSPQLAGGQETQYF.

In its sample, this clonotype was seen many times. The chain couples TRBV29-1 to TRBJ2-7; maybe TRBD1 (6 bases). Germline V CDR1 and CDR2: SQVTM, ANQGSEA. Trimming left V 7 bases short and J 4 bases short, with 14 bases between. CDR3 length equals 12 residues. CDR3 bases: TGCAGCGCAATAAAAGGGGGTTACGAGCAGTACTTC. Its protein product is CSAIKGGYEQYF.

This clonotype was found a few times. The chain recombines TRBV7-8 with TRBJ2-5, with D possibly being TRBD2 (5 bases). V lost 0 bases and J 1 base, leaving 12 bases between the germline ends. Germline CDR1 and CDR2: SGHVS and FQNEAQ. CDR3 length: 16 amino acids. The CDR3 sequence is CASSLADSHPQETQYF. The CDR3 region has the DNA TGTGCCAGCAGCTTAGCGGACTCTCACCCCCAAGAGACCCAGTACTTC.

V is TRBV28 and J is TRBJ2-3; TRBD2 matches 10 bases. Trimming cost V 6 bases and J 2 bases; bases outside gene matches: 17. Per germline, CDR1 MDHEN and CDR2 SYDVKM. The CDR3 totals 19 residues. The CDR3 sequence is CASSNPWVEREGLTDTQYF. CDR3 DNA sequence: TGTGCCAGCAGCAACCCCTGGGTGGAGCGGGAGGGCCTCACAGATACGCAGTATTTT.

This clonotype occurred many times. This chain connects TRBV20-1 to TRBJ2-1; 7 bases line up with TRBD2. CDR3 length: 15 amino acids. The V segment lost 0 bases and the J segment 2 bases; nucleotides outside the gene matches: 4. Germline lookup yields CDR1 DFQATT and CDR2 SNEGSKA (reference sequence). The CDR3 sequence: CSARESSGTYNEQFF. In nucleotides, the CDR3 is TGCAGTGCTAGAGAGTCAAGCGGGACCTACAATGAGCAGTTCTTC.

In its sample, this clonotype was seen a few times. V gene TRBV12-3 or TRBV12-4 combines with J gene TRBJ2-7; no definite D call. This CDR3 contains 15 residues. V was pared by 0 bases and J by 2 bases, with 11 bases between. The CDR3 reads CASSLATVLPYEQYF. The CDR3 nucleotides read TGTGCCAGCAGTTTAGCAACAGTTTTGCCCTACGAGCAGTACTTC.

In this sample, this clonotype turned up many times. This CDR3 is CSARVIPGLAAPYTGELFF. The CDR3 nucleotides are TGCAGTGCTAGAGTAATCCCCGGGTTAGCGGCACCCTACACCGGGGAGCTGTTTTTT. The V call is TRBV20-1, the J call TRBJ2-2; TRBD2 might be the D (6 bases). Trimming cost V 1 base and J 3 bases, with 24 bases left between them. The CDR3 totals 19 residues. Germline loops: CDR1 DFQATT, CDR2 SNEGSKA (reference sequence).

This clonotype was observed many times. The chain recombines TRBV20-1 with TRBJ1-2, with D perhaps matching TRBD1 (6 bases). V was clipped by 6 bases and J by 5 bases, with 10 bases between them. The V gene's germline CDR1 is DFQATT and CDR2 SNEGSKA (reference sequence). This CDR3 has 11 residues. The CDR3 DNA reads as TGCAGTGCCGGGACAAGATATGGCTACACCTTC. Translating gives CSAGTRYGYTF.

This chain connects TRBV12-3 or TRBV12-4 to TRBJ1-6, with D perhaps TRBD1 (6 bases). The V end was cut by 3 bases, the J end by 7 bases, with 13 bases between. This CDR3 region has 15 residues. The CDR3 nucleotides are TGTGCCAGCAGTTTGTCAGGACAGTTGAATTCACCCCTCCACTTT. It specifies CASSLSGQLNSPLHF.

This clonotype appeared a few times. The CDR3 here is CSASSYDRPTDTQYF. CDR3 bases: TGCAGTGCTAGTTCCTACGACAGGCCCACAGATACGCAGTATTTT. The J gene is TRBJ2-3, the V gene TRBV20-1; a possible D gene is TRBD1 (6 bases). V dropped 3 bases and J dropped 2 bases, with 15 bases sitting between them. The CDR3 sequence is 15 residues long. The germline V gene encodes CDR1 DFQATT and CDR2 SNEGSKA (reference sequence).

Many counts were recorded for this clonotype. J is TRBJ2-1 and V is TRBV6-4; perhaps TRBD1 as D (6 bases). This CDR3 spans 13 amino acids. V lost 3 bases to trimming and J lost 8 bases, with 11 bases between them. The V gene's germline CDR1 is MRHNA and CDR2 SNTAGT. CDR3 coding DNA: TGTGCCAGCAGTGAACAGGGCTGGGATGAGCAGTTCTTC. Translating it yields CASSEQGWDEQFF.

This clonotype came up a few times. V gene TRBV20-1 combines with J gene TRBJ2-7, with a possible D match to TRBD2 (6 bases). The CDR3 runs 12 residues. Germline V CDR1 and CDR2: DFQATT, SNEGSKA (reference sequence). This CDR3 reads CRVDQEGYEQYF. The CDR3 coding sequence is TGCAGGGTAGATCAGGAGGGCTACGAGCAGTACTTC.

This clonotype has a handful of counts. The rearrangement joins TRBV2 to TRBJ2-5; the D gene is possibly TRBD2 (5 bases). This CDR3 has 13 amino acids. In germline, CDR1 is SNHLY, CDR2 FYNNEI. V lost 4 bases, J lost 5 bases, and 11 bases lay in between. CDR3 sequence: CASSVREMETQYF. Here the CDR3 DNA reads TGTGCCAGCAGTGTGAGGGAGATGGAGACCCAGTACTTC.

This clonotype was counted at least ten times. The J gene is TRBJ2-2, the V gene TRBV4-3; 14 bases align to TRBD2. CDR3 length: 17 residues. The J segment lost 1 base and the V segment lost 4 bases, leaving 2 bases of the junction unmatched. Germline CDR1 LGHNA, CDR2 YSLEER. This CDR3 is CASSRGTSGRNTGELFF. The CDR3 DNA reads TGCGCCAGCAGCCGCGGGACTAGCGGGAGGAACACCGGGGAGCTGTTTTTT.